This T cell receptor (beta chain) was observed in a study of CD8 T cells in Susac syndrome (dated by TCRdb to between 2018 and 2021). Background on the whole study: Of the Susac syndrome patients who were sequenced, roughly 6 had clinically active disease and about eight were in clinical remission. At the time of blood withdrawal, Susac syndrome patients were either therapy-naive, taking corticosteroids (with some also receiving IVIg), or on IVIg alone. Whether CD8+ T cell activation and differentiation in Susac syndrome was antigen driven was tested using repertoire sequencing.

Peripheral blood CD8+ and CD4+ T cells from healthy donors, Susac syndrome patients and multiple sclerosis patients were profiled using high-throughput TCR beta sequencing. Recently defined diagnostic criteria for definite or probable disease were met by the Susac syndrome patients. Bulk CD8+ and CD4+ T cells were purified magnetically by negative isolation, whereas CD8+ TEMRA cells were enriched by FACS. Blood was collected in EDTA tubes and processed within 24 hours, with PBMCs isolated through density gradient centrifugation. PBMCs intended for TCR sequencing were cryopreserved in liquid nitrogen and were subsequently thawed in a 37 degrees C water bath. A purity of at least 90% was achieved for sorted or isolated CD4+, CD8+ and CD8+ TEMRA cells. RNA was extracted using the RNeasy kit, and roughly 0.5 to 1 microgram was reverse transcribed with random hexamers. The immunoSEQ multiplex PCR assay, which covers 54 Vbeta and 13 Jbeta segments, was used to amplify TCR beta CDR3 regions. Bias from PCR amplification was corrected by using a synthetic template baseline for primer optimization and for computational correction. Per the original workflow: Reads were annotated to V, D and J genes per IMGT and analyzed with immunoSEQ Analyzer, keeping only productive sequences. To calculate clonality, Shannon entropy was normalized by log2 of the number of productive unique sequences and then subtracted from one. Public and private clones were assessed among the 100 most prevalent clones of each patient and control. Susac-specific clones were defined as absent from healthy and MS cohorts, 1052 published viral clones and other ImmuneACCESS disease sequences. TCRdb trimmed public reads at Q25 via fastp, called clones via MiXCR and kept in-frame beta chains. Every distinct CDR3 protein forms one entry, paired with its most common genes and DNA. TCRdb, not the authors, supplied the V and J calls. In all, the sample holds 150,000 to 190,000 distinct CDR3 sequences, and roughly 95% of those were seen once. The ten top clones hold 0.15% to 0.2% of the sample.

What the work shows at the level of the full study, not this receptor alone: No clonal expansion was detected in the CD4+ T cell repertoire of Susac syndrome patients. The TCR sequencing and HLA analysis was acknowledged to have included a relatively small number of individuals.

Including the terminal cysteine and phenylalanine, the CDR3 comprises 16 residues. CDR3 DNA is the only sequence kept; it has 48 bases, read in frame from the first base. V loses 3 bases of germline sequence and J loses 5 bases, and the interval between the two ends is 17 bases. Regarding this clonotype: This clone's antigen is unknown. No base qualities exist here, and no much larger clone lies one base off it.

The chain uses TRBV12-3 or TRBV12-4 and TRBJ2-1, and possibly TRBD1, on 6 matching bases. This receptor was taken from a human donor with Susac syndrome. The material sequenced was CD4+ T cells from PBMCs. DNA sequence: TGTGCCAGCAGTTTGGTGGTGGACAGCCGGAACAATGAGCAGTTCTTC. Its amino acids are CASSLVVDSRNNEQFF.